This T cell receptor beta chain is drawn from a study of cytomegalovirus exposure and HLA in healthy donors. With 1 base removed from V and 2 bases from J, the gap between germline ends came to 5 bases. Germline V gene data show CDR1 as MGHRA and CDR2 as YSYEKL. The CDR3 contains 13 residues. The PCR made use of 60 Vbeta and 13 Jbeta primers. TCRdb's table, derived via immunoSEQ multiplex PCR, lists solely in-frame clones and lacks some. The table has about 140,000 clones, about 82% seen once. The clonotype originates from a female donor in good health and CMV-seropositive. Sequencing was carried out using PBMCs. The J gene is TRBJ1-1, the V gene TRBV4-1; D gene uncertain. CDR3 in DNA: TGCGCCAGCAGCCAAGCCCATAACACTGAAGCTTTCTTT. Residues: CASSQAHNTEAFF.